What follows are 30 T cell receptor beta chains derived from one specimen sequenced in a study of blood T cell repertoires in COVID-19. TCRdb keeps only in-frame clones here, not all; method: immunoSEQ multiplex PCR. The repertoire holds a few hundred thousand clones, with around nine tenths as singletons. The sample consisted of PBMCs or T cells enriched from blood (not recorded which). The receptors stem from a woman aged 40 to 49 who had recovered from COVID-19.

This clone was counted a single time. The CDR3 sequence: CASSESGTDTLFF. CDR3 nucleotide sequence: TGTGCCAGCAGTGAGTCTGGGACAGATACACTGTTTTTT. The chain combines TRBV6-1 with TRBJ1-4; 7 bases map to TRBD1. In germline, CDR1 is MNHNS, CDR2 SASEGT. V was pared by 3 bases and J by 13 bases, with 8 bases of the junction left unmatched. This CDR3 has 13 residues.

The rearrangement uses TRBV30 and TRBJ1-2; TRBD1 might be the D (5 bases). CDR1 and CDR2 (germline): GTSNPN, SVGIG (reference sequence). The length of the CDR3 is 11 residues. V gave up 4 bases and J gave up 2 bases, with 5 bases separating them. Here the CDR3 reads CAWNRNYGYTF. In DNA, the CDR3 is TGTGCCTGGAACAGGAACTATGGCTACACCTTC.

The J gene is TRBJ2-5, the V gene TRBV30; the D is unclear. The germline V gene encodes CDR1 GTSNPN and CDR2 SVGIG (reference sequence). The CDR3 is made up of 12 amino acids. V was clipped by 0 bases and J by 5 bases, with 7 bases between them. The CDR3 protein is CAWSVLRETQYF. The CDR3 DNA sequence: TGTGCCTGGAGTGTACTGAGGGAGACCCAGTACTTC.

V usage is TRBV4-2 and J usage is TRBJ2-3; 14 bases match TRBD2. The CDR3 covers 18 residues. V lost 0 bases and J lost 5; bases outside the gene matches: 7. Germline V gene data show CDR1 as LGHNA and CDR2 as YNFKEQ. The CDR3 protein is CASSQDLGLAGERDTQYF. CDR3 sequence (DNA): TGTGCCAGCAGCCAAGATTTGGGACTAGCGGGAGAACGAGATACGCAGTATTTT.

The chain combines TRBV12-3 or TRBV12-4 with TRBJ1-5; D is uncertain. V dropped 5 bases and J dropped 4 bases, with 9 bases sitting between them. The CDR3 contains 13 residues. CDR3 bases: TGTGCCAGCAGTATCTACAGAAATCAGCCCCAGCATTTT. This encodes CASSIYRNQPQHF.

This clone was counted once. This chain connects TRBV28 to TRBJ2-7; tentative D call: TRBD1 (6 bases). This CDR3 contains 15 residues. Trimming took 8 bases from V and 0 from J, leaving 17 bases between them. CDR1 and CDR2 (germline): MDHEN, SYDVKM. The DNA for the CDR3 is TGTGCCAGCCTGGACAGCCTACATATCTCCTACGAGCAGTACTTC. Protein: CASLDSLHISYEQYF.

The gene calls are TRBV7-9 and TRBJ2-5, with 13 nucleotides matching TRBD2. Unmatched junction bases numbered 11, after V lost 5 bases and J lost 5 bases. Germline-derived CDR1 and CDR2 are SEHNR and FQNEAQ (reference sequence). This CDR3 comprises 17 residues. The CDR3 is CASSPGLAGSVRETQYF. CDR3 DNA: TGTGCCAGCAGCCCGGGACTAGCGGGATCTGTTAGGGAGACCCAGTACTTC.

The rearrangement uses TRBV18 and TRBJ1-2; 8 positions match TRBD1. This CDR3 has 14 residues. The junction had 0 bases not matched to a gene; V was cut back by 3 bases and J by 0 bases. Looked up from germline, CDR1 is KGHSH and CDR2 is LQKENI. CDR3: CASSPGQANYGYTF. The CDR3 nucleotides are TGTGCCAGCTCACCGGGACAGGCTAACTATGGCTACACCTTC.

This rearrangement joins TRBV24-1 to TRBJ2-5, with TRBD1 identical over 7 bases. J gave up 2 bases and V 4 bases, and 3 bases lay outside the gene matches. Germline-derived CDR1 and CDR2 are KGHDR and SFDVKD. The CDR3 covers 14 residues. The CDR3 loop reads CATSEGQEQETQYF. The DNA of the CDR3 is TGTGCCACCAGTGAAGGACAGGAACAAGAGACCCAGTACTTC.

The CDR3 loop reads CASSRGPGEGYTF. CDR3 DNA sequence: TGTGCCAGCAGCCGCGGCCCAGGGGAAGGCTACACCTTC. The chain is built from TRBV16 and TRBJ1-2; D possibly corresponds to TRBD1 (6 bases). The CDR3 length is 13 residues. CDR1 and CDR2 from the germline V gene are KGHSY and FQNENV. Trimming took 4 bases from V and 8 from J, leaving 14 bases between them.

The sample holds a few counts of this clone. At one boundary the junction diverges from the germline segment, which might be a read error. The CDR3 coding sequence is TGTGCCAGCAGTGGACTAGCGGGACCCCGCGCGGTCTTC. As protein: CASSGLAGPRAVF. The chain has TRBV2 and TRBJ2-1; 11 bases match TRBD2. Per the germline V gene, CDR1 is SNHLY and CDR2 is FYNNEI. The CDR3 is 13 residues long. The full variable domain, its missing parts supplied by reference TRBV2 and TRBJ2-1, is EPEVTQTPSHQVTQMGQEVILRCVPISNHLYFYWYRQILGQKVEFLVSFYNNEISEKSEIFDDQFSVERPDGSNFTLKIRSTKLEDSAMYFCASSGLAGPRAVFGPGTRLTVL.

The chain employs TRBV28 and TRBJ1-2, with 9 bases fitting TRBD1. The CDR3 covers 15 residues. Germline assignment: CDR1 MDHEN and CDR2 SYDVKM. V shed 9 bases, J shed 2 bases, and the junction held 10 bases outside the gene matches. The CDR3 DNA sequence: TGTGCCAGTCTGGACAGGGGATTAAGAAACTATGGCTACACCTTC. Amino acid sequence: CASLDRGLRNYGYTF.

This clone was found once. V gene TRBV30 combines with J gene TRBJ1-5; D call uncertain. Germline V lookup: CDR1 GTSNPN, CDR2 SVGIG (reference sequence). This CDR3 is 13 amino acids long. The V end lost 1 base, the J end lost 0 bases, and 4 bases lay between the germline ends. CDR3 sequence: CAWSGSSNQPQHF. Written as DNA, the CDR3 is TGTGCCTGGAGTGGCAGTAGCAATCAGCCCCAGCATTTT.

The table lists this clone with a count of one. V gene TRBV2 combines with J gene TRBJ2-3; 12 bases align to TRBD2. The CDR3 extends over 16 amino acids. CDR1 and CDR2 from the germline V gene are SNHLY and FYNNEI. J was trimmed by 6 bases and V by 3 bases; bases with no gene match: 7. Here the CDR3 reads CASSEILAGGRDTQYF. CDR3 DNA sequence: TGTGCCAGCAGTGAGATACTAGCGGGAGGACGGGATACGCAGTATTTT.

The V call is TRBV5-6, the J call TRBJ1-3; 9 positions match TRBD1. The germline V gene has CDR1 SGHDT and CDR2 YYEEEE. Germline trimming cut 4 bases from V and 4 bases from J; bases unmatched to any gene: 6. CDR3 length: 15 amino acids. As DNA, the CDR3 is TGTGCCAGCAGCCCAACAGGGGGCCGAGGAAACACCATATATTTT. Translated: CASSPTGGRGNTIYF.

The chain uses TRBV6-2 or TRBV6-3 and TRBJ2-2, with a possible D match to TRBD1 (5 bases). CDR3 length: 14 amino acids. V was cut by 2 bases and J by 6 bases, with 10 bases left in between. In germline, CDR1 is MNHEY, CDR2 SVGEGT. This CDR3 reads CASSYVAGSGELFF. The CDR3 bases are TGTGCCAGCAGTTACGTGGCAGGGTCCGGGGAGCTGTTTTTT.

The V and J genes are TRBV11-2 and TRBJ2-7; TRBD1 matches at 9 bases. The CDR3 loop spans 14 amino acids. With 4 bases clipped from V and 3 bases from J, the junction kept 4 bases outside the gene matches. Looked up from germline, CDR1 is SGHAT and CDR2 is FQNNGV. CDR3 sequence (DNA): TGTGCCAGCAGCTCGGACAGGGGTAGCTACGAGCAGTACTTC. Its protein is CASSSDRGSYEQYF.

Here the CDR3 reads CASSPSLAANQPQHF. Written as DNA, the CDR3 is TGCGCCAGCAGCCCTTCCCTAGCCGCGAATCAGCCCCAGCATTTT. The V call is TRBV4-3, the J call TRBJ1-5; D is unresolved. Germline loops: CDR1 LGHNA, CDR2 YSLEER. The CDR3 extends over 15 amino acids. The V end was cut by 4 bases, the J end by 4 bases, with 14 bases between.

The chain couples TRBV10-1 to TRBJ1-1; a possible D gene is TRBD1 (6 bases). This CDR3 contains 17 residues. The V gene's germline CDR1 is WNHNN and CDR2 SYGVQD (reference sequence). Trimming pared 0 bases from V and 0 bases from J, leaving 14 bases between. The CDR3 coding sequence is TGCGCCAGCAGTGAGTCGAAAAGGGGGAACCTGAACACTGAAGCTTTCTTT. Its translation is CASSESKRGNLNTEAFF.

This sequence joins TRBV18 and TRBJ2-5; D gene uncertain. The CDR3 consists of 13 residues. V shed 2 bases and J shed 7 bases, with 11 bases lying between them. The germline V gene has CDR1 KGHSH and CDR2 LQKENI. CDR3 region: CASSPAYPGTQYF. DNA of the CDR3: TGTGCCAGCTCACCAGCCTACCCAGGGACCCAGTACTTC.

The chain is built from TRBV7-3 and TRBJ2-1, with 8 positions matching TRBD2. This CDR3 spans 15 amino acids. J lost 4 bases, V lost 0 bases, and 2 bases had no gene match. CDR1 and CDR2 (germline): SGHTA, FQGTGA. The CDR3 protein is CASSLTSGAYNEQFF. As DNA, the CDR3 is TGTGCCAGCAGCTTAACTAGCGGGGCTTACAATGAGCAGTTCTTC.

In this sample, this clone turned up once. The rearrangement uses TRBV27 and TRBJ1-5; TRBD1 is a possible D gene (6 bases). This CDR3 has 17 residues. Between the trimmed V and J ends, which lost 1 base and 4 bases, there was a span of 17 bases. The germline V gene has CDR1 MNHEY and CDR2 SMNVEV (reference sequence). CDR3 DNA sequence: TGTGCCAGCAGTTTATACTCAGCGGGGCAGGGGAATCAGCCCCAGCATTTT. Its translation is CASSLYSAGQGNQPQHF.

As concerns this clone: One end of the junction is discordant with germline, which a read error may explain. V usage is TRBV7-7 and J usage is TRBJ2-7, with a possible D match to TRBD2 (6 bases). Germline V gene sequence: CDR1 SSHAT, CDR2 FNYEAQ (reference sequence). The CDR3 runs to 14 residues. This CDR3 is CASSARDGPYEQYF. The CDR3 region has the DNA TGTGCTAGCAGCGCGCGGGACGGACCCTACGAGCAGTACTTC.

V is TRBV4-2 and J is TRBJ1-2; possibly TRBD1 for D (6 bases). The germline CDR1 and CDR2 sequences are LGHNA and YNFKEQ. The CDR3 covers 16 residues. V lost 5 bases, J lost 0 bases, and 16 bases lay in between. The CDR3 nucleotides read TGTGCCAGCAGCAGACTGGGACAACTTTCTAACTATGGCTACACCTTC. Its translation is CASSRLGQLSNYGYTF.

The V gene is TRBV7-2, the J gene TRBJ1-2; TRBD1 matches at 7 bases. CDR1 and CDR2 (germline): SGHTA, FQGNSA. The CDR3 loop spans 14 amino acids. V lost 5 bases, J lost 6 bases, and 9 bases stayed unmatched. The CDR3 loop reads CASSPTWTGDGYTF. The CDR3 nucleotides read TGTGCCAGCAGCCCTACTTGGACAGGCGATGGCTACACCTTC.

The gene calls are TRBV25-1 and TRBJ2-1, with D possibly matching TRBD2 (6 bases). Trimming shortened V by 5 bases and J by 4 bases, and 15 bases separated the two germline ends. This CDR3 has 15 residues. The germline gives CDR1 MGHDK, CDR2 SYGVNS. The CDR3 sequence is CASSSSREKYNEQFF. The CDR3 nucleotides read TGTGCCAGCAGTTCCTCACGGGAGAAGTACAATGAGCAGTTCTTC.

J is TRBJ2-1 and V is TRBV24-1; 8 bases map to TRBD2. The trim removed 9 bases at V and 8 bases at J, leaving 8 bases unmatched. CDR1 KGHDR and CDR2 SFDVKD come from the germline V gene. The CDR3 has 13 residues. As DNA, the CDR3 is TGTGCCACCTCGAGGGGACTAGGCTATGAGCAGTTCTTC. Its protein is CATSRGLGYEQFF.

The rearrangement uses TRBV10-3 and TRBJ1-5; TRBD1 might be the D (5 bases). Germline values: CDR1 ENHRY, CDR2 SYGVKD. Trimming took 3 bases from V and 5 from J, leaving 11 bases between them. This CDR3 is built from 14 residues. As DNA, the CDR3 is TGTGCCATCAGTGACTCGACCAGGGATCAGCCCCAGCATTTT. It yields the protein CAISDSTRDQPQHF.

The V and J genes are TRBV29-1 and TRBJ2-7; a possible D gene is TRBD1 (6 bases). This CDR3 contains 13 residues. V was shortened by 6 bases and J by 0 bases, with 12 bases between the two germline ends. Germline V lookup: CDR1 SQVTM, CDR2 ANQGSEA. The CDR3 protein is CSVARTASYEQYF. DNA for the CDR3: TGCAGCGTGGCCCGGACAGCCTCCTACGAGCAGTACTTC.

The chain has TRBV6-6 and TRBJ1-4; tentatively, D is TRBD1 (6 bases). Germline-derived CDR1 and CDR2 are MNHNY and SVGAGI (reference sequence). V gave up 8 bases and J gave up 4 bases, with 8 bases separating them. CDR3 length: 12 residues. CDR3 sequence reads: CASADSNEKLFF. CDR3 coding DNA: TGTGCCAGCGCGGACAGTAATGAAAAACTGTTTTTT.